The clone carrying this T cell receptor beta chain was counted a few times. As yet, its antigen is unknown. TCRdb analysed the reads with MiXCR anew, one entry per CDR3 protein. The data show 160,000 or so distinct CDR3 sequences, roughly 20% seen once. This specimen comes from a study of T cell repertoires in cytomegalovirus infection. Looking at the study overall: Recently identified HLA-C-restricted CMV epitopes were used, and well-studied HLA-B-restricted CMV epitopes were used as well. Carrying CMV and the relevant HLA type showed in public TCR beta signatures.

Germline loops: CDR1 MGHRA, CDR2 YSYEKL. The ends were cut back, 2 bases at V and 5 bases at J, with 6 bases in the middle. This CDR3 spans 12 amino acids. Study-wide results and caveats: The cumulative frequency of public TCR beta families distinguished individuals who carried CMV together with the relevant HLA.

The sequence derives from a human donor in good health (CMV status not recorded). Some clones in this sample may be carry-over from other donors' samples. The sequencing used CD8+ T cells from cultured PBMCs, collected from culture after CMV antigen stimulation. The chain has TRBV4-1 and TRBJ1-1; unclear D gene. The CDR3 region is CASSQSGTEAFF. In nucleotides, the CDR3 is TGCGCCAGCAGCCAAAGCGGGACTGAAGCTTTCTTT.